The rows below give T cell receptor beta chains drawn from one sample of a study of technical replicates of blood from several donors. Profiling relied on immunoSEQ multiplex PCR, and the TCRdb table lists in-frame clones only, not all of them. The profile shows under 85,000 clones, almost 98% of them singletons. Sequencing input: T cells isolated from PBMCs. The receptor source for this set is a human donor in good health. Both conserved end residues are part of each CDR3. A D gene is named only where the DNA matches it firmly. Expanded clones are given a class, and other clones once, few, many or no size at all.

v_call	j_call	clone_size	d_call	cdr3_aa	cdr3_nt
TRBV9	TRBJ2-3	.	.	CASSRPSGGSTDTQYF	TGTGCCAGCAGCCGCCCCAGCGGCGGAAGCACAGATACGCAGTATTTT
TRBV7-9	TRBJ1-1	.	.	CASSFSSGTEAFF	TGTGCCAGCAGCTTTAGTAGCGGCACTGAAGCTTTCTTT
TRBV9	TRBJ1-3	.	.	CASSVATGLSGNTIYF	TGTGCCAGCAGCGTAGCTACAGGTTTGTCTGGAAACACCATATATTTT
TRBV27	TRBJ1-2	.	.	CASSLDGGWSYTF	TGTGCCAGCAGTTTGGACGGCGGGTGGAGTTACACCTTC
TRBV27	TRBJ2-3	.	.	CASSSPDFRGTDTQYF	TGTGCCAGCAGTTCACCGGACTTCAGGGGTACAGATACGCAGTATTTT
TRBV29-1	TRBJ2-3	.	.	CSVEAQGDFIDTQYF	TGCAGCGTTGAAGCCCAAGGGGACTTCATAGATACGCAGTATTTT
TRBV5-1	TRBJ2-5	.	.	CASSLASTSEETQYF	TGCGCCAGCAGCTTGGCCTCGACCTCGGAGGAGACCCAGTACTTC
TRBV6-1	TRBJ1-5	.	.	CASSEAGPQPQHF	TGTGCCAGCAGTGAAGCGGGGCCTCAGCCCCAGCATTTT
TRBV30	TRBJ2-1	.	.	CAWTWGVEQFF	TGTGCCTGGACATGGGGAGTTGAGCAGTTCTTC
TRBV4-2	TRBJ2-2	.	.	CASSPGLEGSGELFF	TGTGCCAGCAGCCCCGGCCTGGAGGGAAGCGGGGAGCTGTTTTTT
TRBV10-3	TRBJ2-7	.	.	CAISPGTPSWEQYF	TGTGCCATCAGTCCCGGGACTCCCTCGTGGGAGCAGTACTTC
TRBV6-5	TRBJ2-1	.	.	CASSYHDYTVKDEQFF	TGTGCCAGCAGTTACCACGACTATACAGTGAAGGATGAGCAGTTCTTC
TRBV5-1	TRBJ2-5	.	.	CASSLAGGANQETQYF	TGCGCCAGCAGCTTGGCCGGCGGGGCTAACCAAGAGACCCAGTACTTC
TRBV6-5	TRBJ2-2	once	.	CASNLGGGFTGELFF	TGTGCCAGCAACCTGGGGGGGGGCTTCACCGGGGAGCTGTTTTTT
TRBV15	TRBJ1-1	.	TRBD1	CATSREGTGLNTEAFF	TGTGCCACCAGCAGAGAAGGGACAGGGTTGAACACTGAAGCTTTCTTT
TRBV19	TRBJ1-5	.	.	CASSITQGPNQPQHF	TGTGCCAGTAGTATAACACAGGGACCTAATCAGCCCCAGCATTTT
TRBV7-2	TRBJ2-2	.	TRBD2	CAGSISSGSQRSGELFF	TGTGCCGGCAGCATTAGTAGCGGGAGCCAACGAAGCGGGGAGCTGTTTTTT
TRBV6-1	TRBJ1-6	.	TRBD1	CASSPLGQGNSPLHF	TGTGCCAGCAGTCCTCTAGGACAGGGGAATTCACCCCTCCACTTT
TRBV25-1	TRBJ1-1	.	.	CASSESTEAFF	TGTGCCAGCAGTGAGAGCACTGAAGCTTTCTTT
TRBV2	TRBJ1-1	.	TRBD1	CASRNTGGIEAFF	TGTGCCAGCAGAAATACAGGGGGTATTGAAGCTTTCTTT
TRBV6-1	TRBJ2-7	.	.	CASSDGLLLSYEQYF	TGTGCCAGCTCCGACGGACTCTTACTCTCCTACGAGCAGTACTTC
TRBV2	TRBJ2-6	.	.	CASSSRAGANVLTF	TGTGCCAGCAGTAGCAGGGCTGGGGCCAACGTCCTGACTTTC
TRBV18	TRBJ1-5	.	.	CASSPVFRGGNQPQHF	TGTGCCAGCTCACCAGTCTTTAGGGGCGGCAATCAGCCCCAGCATTTT
TRBV19	TRBJ1-2	.	TRBD1	CASTPDREVIYGYTF	TGTGCCAGTACCCCGGACAGGGAGGTCATCTATGGCTACACCTTC
TRBV5-1	TRBJ2-1	.	TRBD2	CASSVGLAGNEQFF	TGCGCCAGCAGCGTGGGACTAGCAGGGAATGAGCAGTTCTTC
TRBV11-2	TRBJ2-1	.	TRBD1	CASSLTGVNEQFF	TGTGCCAGCAGTTTGACAGGGGTAAATGAGCAGTTCTTC
TRBV28	TRBJ2-7	.	.	CASSLDSAEQYF	TGTGCCAGCAGTTTAGACTCGGCGGAGCAGTACTTC
TRBV7-9	TRBJ1-4	.	.	CASSPRQGLGEKLFF	TGTGCCAGCAGCCCCCGTCAGGGCTTGGGGGAAAAACTGTTTTTT
TRBV5-1	TRBJ1-2	.	TRBD1	CASSRGQNNNYGYTF	TGCGCCAGCAGCAGGGGACAGAATAATAACTATGGCTACACCTTC
TRBV9	TRBJ1-1	once	.	CASRKADLNTEAFF	TGTGCCAGCAGAAAAGCGGATCTGAACACTGAAGCTTTCTTT
TRBV18	TRBJ2-1	.	TRBD2	CASSPPKLGLAGVRELNEQFF	TGTGCCAGCTCACCACCGAAGTTAGGGCTAGCGGGAGTAAGGGAACTGAATGAGCAGTTCTTC
TRBV6-1	TRBJ1-2	once	TRBD1	CASTDGGGLYYGYTF	TGTGCCAGCACGGATGGAGGGGGCCTCTACTATGGCTACACCTTC
TRBV5-4	TRBJ2-5	once	.	CASSFTPLAREETQYF	TGTGCCAGCAGCTTCACGCCCCTAGCGAGGGAGGAGACCCAGTACTTC
TRBV4-1	TRBJ2-7	.	TRBD2	CASSHGTSGLYEQYF	TGCGCCAGCAGCCATGGTACTAGCGGACTGTACGAGCAGTACTTC
TRBV19	TRBJ2-1	.	.	CASVGPGYNEQFF	TGTGCCAGCGTGGGGCCCGGATACAATGAGCAGTTCTTC
TRBV11-2	TRBJ2-6	.	.	CAMLVRTGANVLTF	TGTGCCATGCTTGTCAGAACTGGGGCCAACGTCCTGACTTTC
TRBV2	TRBJ2-1	.	.	CATQRGSSYNEQFF	TGTGCCACCCAACGGGGGAGCTCCTACAATGAGCAGTTCTTC
TRBV7-9	TRBJ2-2	once	TRBD1	CASSTRQGNTGELFF	TGTGCCAGCAGCACACGACAGGGAAACACCGGGGAGCTGTTTTTT
TRBV11-2	TRBJ2-7	.	TRBD2	CASSLGSSSRLAGSYEQYF	TGTGCCAGCAGCTTAGGGAGTAGCTCCCGACTAGCGGGATCCTACGAGCAGTACTTC
TRBV29-1	TRBJ1-2	.	.	CSVALTGSGYGYTF	TGCAGCGTTGCGTTGACAGGTTCTGGCTATGGCTACACCTTC
TRBV7-9	TRBJ2-3	.	.	CASSQEVDTDTQYF	TGTGCCAGCAGCCAAGAAGTAGACACAGATACGCAGTATTTT
TRBV7-6	TRBJ1-1	.	.	CASKHMNTEAFF	TGTGCCAGCAAGCATATGAACACTGAAGCTTTCTTT
TRBV12-5	TRBJ2-3	few	.	CASGFGQQSDTQYF	TGTGCTAGTGGTTTTGGTCAACAATCGGATACGCAGTATTTT
TRBV6-5	TRBJ2-1	.	TRBD1	CASSAQGAGYNEQFF	TGTGCCAGCAGTGCGCAGGGGGCAGGCTACAATGAGCAGTTCTTC
TRBV5-4	TRBJ2-7	.	.	CASSAGRTSYEQYF	TGTGCCAGCAGCGCGGGACGAACCTCCTACGAGCAGTACTTC
TRBV6-1	TRBJ2-1	.	.	CASSRGTWGYNEQFF	TGTGCCAGCTCACGCGGGACTTGGGGCTACAATGAGCAGTTCTTC
TRBV30	TRBJ2-3	.	.	CACASSAAFTDTQYF	TGTGCCTGTGCGAGTAGCGCCGCATTCACAGATACGCAGTATTTT
TRBV10-3	TRBJ2-5	.	.	CAISSTDQETQYF	TGTGCCATCAGTTCGACAGACCAAGAGACCCAGTACTTC
TRBV29-1	TRBJ2-2	.	TRBD1	CSVARGQTGELFF	TGCAGCGTTGCCAGGGGGCAGACCGGGGAGCTGTTTTTT
TRBV7-2	TRBJ2-1	.	.	CASSLVGQGLYNEQFF	TGTGCCAGCAGCTTAGTAGGGCAGGGACTCTACAATGAGCAGTTCTTC
TRBV5-4	TRBJ2-5	.	TRBD1	CASSLDRAETQYF	TGTGCCAGCAGCCTCGACAGGGCAGAGACCCAGTACTTC
TRBV5-4	TRBJ1-5	.	TRBD1	CASSRDRGDPQPQHF	TGTGCCAGCAGTCGGGACAGGGGGGACCCTCAGCCCCAGCATTTT